This TCR beta chain was identified in a study of cytomegalovirus exposure and HLA in healthy donors. General study findings and limits: The authors listed 180 or so TCR beta chains as cytomegalovirus-associated. Later findings reportedly placed an Asian-associated ancestry cluster below the roughly 660-donor mean for N-insertions. Immune exposure information comprised only CMV serostatus.

It was with 60 Vbeta and 13 Jbeta primers that the PCR ran. Sequencing used immunoSEQ multiplex PCR; TCRdb keeps in-frame clones, though not all of them. The sample comprises some 150,000 clones, 82% of which are singletons, and around 3% rests with the top ten. Germline CDR1 MNHNS, CDR2 SASEGT. V lost 4 bases to trimming and J lost 6 bases; unmatched junction nucleotides: 8. The CDR3 is made up of 15 amino acids. Despite likely unrecorded immune exposures, the donors were nominally healthy at the time of sampling. To note about this clone: Its antigen is not known.

The rearrangement links TRBV6-1 to TRBJ2-3, with TRBD2 matching 9 bases. The sequenced material came from PBMCs. This TCR derives from a man between 18 and 35 years old in good health and CMV-seropositive. The CDR3 reads CASSVSSGRADTQYF. The CDR3 bases are TGTGCCAGCAGTGTGAGTAGCGGGAGAGCGGATACGCAGTATTTT.